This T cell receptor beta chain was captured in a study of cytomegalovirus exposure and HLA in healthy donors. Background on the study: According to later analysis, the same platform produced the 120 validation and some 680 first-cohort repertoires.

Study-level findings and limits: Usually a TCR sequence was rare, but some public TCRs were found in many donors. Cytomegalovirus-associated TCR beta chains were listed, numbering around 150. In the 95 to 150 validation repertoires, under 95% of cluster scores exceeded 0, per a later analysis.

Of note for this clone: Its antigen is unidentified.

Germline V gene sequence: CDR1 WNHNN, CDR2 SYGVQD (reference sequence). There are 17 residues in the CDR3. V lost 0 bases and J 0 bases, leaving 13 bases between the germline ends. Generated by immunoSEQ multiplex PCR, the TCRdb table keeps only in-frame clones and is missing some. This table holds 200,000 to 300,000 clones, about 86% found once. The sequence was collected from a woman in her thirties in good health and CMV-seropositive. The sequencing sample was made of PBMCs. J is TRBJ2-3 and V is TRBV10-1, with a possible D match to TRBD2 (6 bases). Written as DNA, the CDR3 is TGCGCCAGCAGTGAGTCGCGGGGCCTAACTAGCACAGATACGCAGTATTTT. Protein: CASSESRGLTSTDTQYF.